These T cell receptor beta chains were read from a single sample in a study of type 1 and type 2 diabetes patients. TCRdb re-called the multiplex PCR reads through MiXCR, storing one row per CDR3 protein. The repertoire holds about 270,000 distinct CDR3 sequences, with around 47% as singletons. The specimen sequenced was peripheral blood mononuclear cells (PBMCs). These receptors were collected from a young man with type 2 diabetes. The CDR3 runs from the conserved cysteine through the conserved F or W. D genes are given only for firm matches.

j_gene: TRBJ1-5; d_gene: TRBD1; v_gene: TRBV4-1; CDR3aa: CASSQATGRREPQHF
j_gene: TRBJ1-1; d_gene: -; v_gene: TRBV12-3/TRBV12-4; CDR3aa: CASSDSRVGVF
j_gene: TRBJ1-5; d_gene: -; v_gene: TRBV12-3/TRBV12-4; CDR3aa: CARLGLGINQPQHF
j_gene: TRBJ1-2; d_gene: TRBD1; v_gene: TRBV6-1; CDR3aa: CASSVKTGGANGYTF
j_gene: TRBJ1-5; d_gene: -; v_gene: TRBV19; CDR3aa: CASSRSGVHSNQPQHF
j_gene: TRBJ2-6; d_gene: -; v_gene: TRBV5-6; CDR3aa: CASSLGLRAVSGANVLTF
j_gene: TRBJ2-7; d_gene: -; v_gene: TRBV7-2; CDR3aa: CATTEGVEQYF
j_gene: -; d_gene: TRBD1; v_gene: TRBV24-1; CDR3aa: CATSETIRGQVVETQYF
j_gene: TRBJ2-1; d_gene: -; v_gene: TRBV24-1; CDR3aa: CATSDWGASYDEQFF
j_gene: TRBJ2-3; d_gene: TRBD2; v_gene: TRBV5-1; CDR3aa: CASSAEGTSGGSPYTDTQYF
j_gene: TRBJ2-5; d_gene: -; v_gene: TRBV30; CDR3aa: CAWRPLAETQYF
j_gene: TRBJ1-5; d_gene: TRBD1; v_gene: TRBV7-6; CDR3aa: CASSFDRGQPQHF
j_gene: TRBJ1-5; d_gene: -; v_gene: TRBV18; CDR3aa: CASSLVRMDNQPQHF
j_gene: TRBJ2-7; d_gene: TRBD1; v_gene: TRBV4-3; CDR3aa: CASSQGDRAYEQYF
j_gene: TRBJ1-1; d_gene: -; v_gene: TRBV19; CDR3aa: CASSINGVRSNTEAFF
j_gene: TRBJ2-1; d_gene: -; v_gene: TRBV19; CDR3aa: CASSIGGSGYNEQFF
j_gene: TRBJ2-7; d_gene: -; v_gene: TRBV28; CDR3aa: CASSFGTAYEQYF
j_gene: TRBJ2-7; d_gene: TRBD1; v_gene: TRBV10-1; CDR3aa: CASSPGQGIEQYF
j_gene: -; d_gene: -; v_gene: TRBV12-3/TRBV12-4; CDR3aa: CASSLAGGPYEQFF
j_gene: TRBJ1-1; d_gene: -; v_gene: TRBV27; CDR3aa: CASGGEGVTEAFF
j_gene: TRBJ2-3; d_gene: -; v_gene: TRBV6-5; CDR3aa: CASHGLTDTQYF
j_gene: TRBJ1-5; d_gene: -; v_gene: TRBV4-1; CDR3aa: CASSHAAILLYSNQPQHF
j_gene: TRBJ2-2; d_gene: -; v_gene: TRBV7-3; CDR3aa: CASSLTSGANTGELFF